The 12 T cell receptor beta chains in this list originate from one sample, sequenced in a study of OX40 agonist ivuxolimab in advanced cancers. The method was the immunoSEQ multiplex PCR assay. As stored in TCRdb, this immuneACCESS dataset retains in-frame rearrangements with V and J assigned. A fraction of the clones does not appear; measured against another copy, unresolved V genes explain less than half of the discrepancy, and the remainder lacks a known reason. Here the sample has tens of thousands of clones; approximately 89% occur a single time. The ten largest account for 8% to 10% of the sample. Sequences were derived from CD4+ or CD8+ T cells sorted from blood, sampled in a trial of the OX40 agonist ivuxolimab. The receptors originated from an adult with an advanced solid tumor such as melanoma, head and neck, liver or kidney cancer.

The V and J genes are TRBV7-3 and TRBJ1-2, with 8 bases lining up with TRBD1. Trimming cost V 5 bases and J 0 bases; bases outside gene matches: 5. Germline lookup yields CDR1 SGHTA and CDR2 FQGTGA. The CDR3 extends over 15 amino acids. This chain's CDR3 is CASSPGQGTNYGYTF. The DNA of the CDR3 is TGTGCCAGCAGCCCAGGACAGGGAACTAACTATGGCTACACCTTC.

The chain combines TRBV28 with TRBJ2-7; D gene uncertain. CDR3 length: 14 amino acids. Per the germline V gene, CDR1 is MDHEN and CDR2 is SYDVKM. Trimming left V 5 bases short and J 5 bases short, with 16 bases between. The CDR3 bases are TGTGCCAGCAGTCTGCCCTTTTCTTCCCACGAGCAGTACTTC. Residues: CASSLPFSSHEQYF.

V and J are TRBV9 and TRBJ1-1; TRBD1 might be the D (6 bases). V was pared by 0 bases and J by 0 bases, with 12 bases between. In germline, CDR1 is SGDLS, CDR2 YYNGEE. The CDR3 covers 16 residues. The CDR3 sequence is CASSVEAGVMNTEAFF. The CDR3 region has the DNA TGTGCCAGCAGCGTAGAAGCAGGGGTCATGAACACTGAAGCTTTCTTT. Full variable domain (remainder filled in from reference TRBV9 and TRBJ1-1): DSGVTQTPKHLITATGQRVTLRCSPRSGDLSVYWYQQSLDQGLQFLIQYYNGEERAKGNILERFSAQQFPDLHSELNLSSLELGDSALYFCASSVEAGVMNTEAFFGQGTRLTVV.

The chain recombines TRBV7-2 with TRBJ1-3, with a tentative D call TRBD1 (6 bases). The CDR3 has 14 residues. The germline V gene encodes CDR1 SGHTA and CDR2 FQGNSA. The V gene lost 4 bases and the J gene lost 0 bases, with 7 bases spanning the gap. The CDR3 region has the DNA TGTGCCAGCAGCTCGACAGGCTCTGGAAACACCATATATTTT. It specifies CASSSTGSGNTIYF.

V usage is TRBV27 and J usage is TRBJ2-1; 8 nucleotides line up with TRBD1. V dropped 6 bases and J dropped 14; count of bases not matched to a gene: 12. The length of the CDR3 is 13 residues. CDR1 and CDR2 from the germline V gene are MNHEY and SMNVEV (reference sequence). The DNA of the CDR3 is TGTGCCAGCAGAATAATACAGGGGGATATGGAGTTCTTC. This codes for CASRIIQGDMEFF.

The rearrangement uses TRBV28 and TRBJ2-5, with a tentative D call TRBD1 (5 bases). Germline V CDR1 and CDR2: MDHEN, SYDVKM. Trimming took 5 bases from V and 0 from J, leaving 16 bases between them. The CDR3 runs 16 residues. The CDR3 nucleotides are TGTGCCAGCAGTCCCCTGCCAGGGCAGTACCAAGAGACCCAGTACTTC. Its translation: CASSPLPGQYQETQYF.

This chain joins TRBV7-9 and TRBJ2-1; unclear D gene. The CDR3 spans 17 residues. Per the germline V gene, CDR1 is SEHNR and CDR2 is FQNEAQ (reference sequence). The ends were cut back, 3 bases at V and 0 bases at J, with 15 bases in the middle. CDR3 in amino acids: CASSLGMWGSSYNEQFF. The CDR3 DNA follows: TGTGCCAGCAGCTTGGGTATGTGGGGAAGCTCCTACAATGAGCAGTTCTTC.

The chain joins TRBV29-1 to TRBJ1-1; TRBD1 matches at 7 bases. This CDR3 has 11 residues. V dropped 6 bases and J dropped 6; count of bases not matched to a gene: 4. Germline lookup yields CDR1 SQVTM and CDR2 ANQGSEA. The CDR3 coding sequence is TGCAGCGTCTACAGGGGCCCTGAAGCTTTCTTT. This gives the protein CSVYRGPEAFF.

The rearrangement uses TRBV7-9 and TRBJ1-2; tentatively, D is TRBD1 (6 bases). Germline values: CDR1 SEHNR, CDR2 FQNEAQ (reference sequence). Trimming removed 5 bases at V and 6 bases at J, with 16 bases between. The CDR3 contains 14 residues. In DNA, the CDR3 is TGTGCCAGCAGCGTACAAGGGGGAGTCGATGGCTACACCTTC. Protein: CASSVQGGVDGYTF.

V is TRBV19 and J is TRBJ2-3; D is unclear. The CDR3 consists of 15 residues. Trimming removed 1 base from V and 3 bases from J, with 11 bases in between. From germline, CDR1 is LNHDA and CDR2 SQIVND (reference sequence). The CDR3 DNA follows: TGTGCCAGTAGTATAGGAGTAGCTGGGACAGATACGCAGTATTTT. Residues: CASSIGVAGTDTQYF.

The chain joins TRBV5-1 to TRBJ1-2; 7 bases map to TRBD1. V shed 3 bases and J 8 bases; nucleotides not matched to a gene: 16. The CDR3 consists of 16 residues. The V gene's germline CDR1 is SGHRS and CDR2 YFSETQ. This CDR3 is CASSSKRTGLLSGYTF. In DNA, the CDR3 is TGCGCCAGCAGCTCGAAAAGGACAGGCCTACTATCCGGCTACACCTTC.

The chain combines TRBV2 with TRBJ1-2; possible D gene TRBD1, 5 bases. The CDR3 consists of 16 residues. The ends were cut back, 4 bases at V and 4 bases at J, with 19 bases in the middle. The germline CDR1 and CDR2 sequences are SNHLY and FYNNEI. CDR3 protein: CASSVSRELVAYGYTF. The CDR3 region has the DNA TGTGCCAGCAGTGTTTCCAGGGAGTTAGTTGCCTATGGCTACACCTTC.